This is a list of T cell receptor beta chains from one sample in a study of radiotherapy plus CTLA-4 blockade in lung cancer. Clones were read by immunoSEQ multiplex PCR, and TCRdb kept only the in-frame ones, dropping some. The sample has 50,000 to 65,000 clones, about 80% seen once. This material consisted of peripheral blood, taken from a patient treated with radiotherapy plus ipilimumab. Source of these receptors: a human donor with non-small cell lung cancer whose response to radiotherapy plus ipilimumab could not be evaluated. Each CDR3 is given with its conserved first and last residue. The order of the fields is D gene, J gene, V gene, clone size, CDR3 DNA, CDR3 protein. A D gene is named only where the DNA matches it firmly. Size is omitted from some rows. Given values are once, few, many or a class for expanded clones.

TRBD2,TRBJ2-5,TRBV28,NA,TGTGCCAGCAGTTTAAGGCGGGGGTTAGAGACCCAGTACTTC,CASSLRRGLETQYF
TRBD2,TRBJ2-3,TRBV5-4,NA,TGTGCCAGCAGCCGCGGAGGGAGCGGGGGGCCCACAGATACGCAGTATTTT,CASSRGGSGGPTDTQYF
TRBD1,TRBJ2-1,TRBV6-5,NA,TGTGCCAGCAGTTACGGACAGGGGGCGGATGAGCAGTTCTTC,CASSYGQGADEQFF
TRBD1,TRBJ2-1,TRBV18,few,TGTGCCAGCTCACCAGCAGGGACAGGGGGCGAGACTAGCGGGTTGCGAGGATACTACAATGAGCAGTTCTTC,CASSPAGTGGETSGLRGYYNEQFF
TRBD2,TRBJ2-2,TRBV18,once,TGTGCCAGCTCACCACCGGCTAGCGGGGTGAACACCGGGGAGCTGTTTTTT,CASSPPASGVNTGELFF
NA,TRBJ1-5,TRBV21-1,NA,TGTGCCAGCAGCAAAGCGCGGGGGTTCAGGGTCAGGGGCAATCAGCCCCAGCATTTT,CASSKARGFRVRGNQPQHF
NA,TRBJ2-7,TRBV29-1,few,TGCAGCGCCAGGGTCTCCCACCTCTACGAGCAGTACTTC,CSARVSHLYEQYF
NA,TRBJ2-7,TRBV11-2,once,TGTGCCAGCAGCTTAGATATGAGGGACGAGCAGTACTTC,CASSLDMRDEQYF
NA,TRBJ2-7,TRBV29-1,NA,TGCAGCGTTGTGCTTGGGACGGAGGCCATCGGGGGAGAGCAGTACTTC,CSVVLGTEAIGGEQYF
TRBD2,TRBJ2-7,TRBV2,NA,TGTGCCAGCAGGGGACTAGCGGGGGAGAGCTCCTACGAGCAGTACTTC,CASRGLAGESSYEQYF
NA,TRBJ2-7,TRBV7-2,NA,TGTGCCAGCAGTCAGATCTCCACTAGAAGCTACGAGCAGTACTTC,CASSQISTRSYEQYF
TRBD2,TRBJ2-7,TRBV5-1,once,TGCGCCAGCAGCTCCCGGGGGGAAATAGGTCGGGAGCAGTACTTC,CASSSRGEIGREQYF
TRBD1,TRBJ1-5,TRBV25-1,NA,TGTGCCAGCAGTCAGACAGGGCGAGGTCAGCCCCAGCATTTT,CASSQTGRGQPQHF
NA,TRBJ2-2,TRBV29-1,NA,TGCAGCGGACAGGACACCGGGGAGCTGTTTTTT,CSGQDTGELFF
TRBD2,TRBJ2-7,TRBV19,NA,TGTGCCAGTAGTGCGCCGGGACTACAGTACGAGCAGTACTTC,CASSAPGLQYEQYF
TRBD1,TRBJ1-2,TRBV6-6,NA,TGTGCCAGCACTGAGGACAGGGGGCGAGGCTACACCTTC,CASTEDRGRGYTF
NA,TRBJ2-2,TRBV14,NA,TGTGCCAGCAGTCCAGGGTTAACGAACACCGGGGAGCTGTTTTTT,CASSPGLTNTGELFF
NA,TRBJ2-5,TRBV5-6,few,TGTGCCAGCAGCCAAACGGGGGAGACCCAGTACTTC,CASSQTGETQYF
TRBD1,TRBJ2-1,TRBV19,NA,TGTGCCAGTAGTATCGGGGGACAGGGGGCCTTGAATGAGCAGTTCTTC,CASSIGGQGALNEQFF
TRBD2,TRBJ2-1,TRBV5-1,NA,TGCGCCAGCAGCTTGGATCTAGCGGGACACAATGAGCAGTTCTTC,CASSLDLAGHNEQFF
NA,TRBJ2-5,TRBV7-9,few,TGTGCCAGCAGCTTAGAGGGGCGCTCGTACCAAGAGACCCAGTACTTC,CASSLEGRSYQETQYF
NA,TRBJ2-4,TRBV29-1,NA,TGCAGCGCGTTCCAGGTTACAGGTCGAGTGTTAAACATTCAGTACTTC,CSAFQVTGRVLNIQYF
NA,TRBJ1-4,TRBV11-2,NA,TGTGCCAGCAGACCCCACAGGTCAACTAATGAAAAACTGTTTTTT,CASRPHRSTNEKLFF
TRBD2,TRBJ2-7,TRBV5-1,NA,TGCGCCAGCAGCTTCAGAGGCGGGGGGGCCTACGAGCAGTACTTC,CASSFRGGGAYEQYF
NA,TRBJ1-2,TRBV7-2,NA,TGTGCCAGCAGCTCGTACACAGGCTACACCTTC,CASSSYTGYTF
TRBD2,TRBJ2-3,TRBV9,once,TGTGCCAGCAACGGCGGGGGTAGCGGGAGAGGGGATACGCAGTATTTT,CASNGGGSGRGDTQYF
NA,TRBJ1-6,TRBV19,NA,TGTGCCAGTAGTGGCCTACAGGGTTCAAATTCACCCCTCCACTTT,CASSGLQGSNSPLHF
TRBD2,TRBJ2-1,TRBV7-2,NA,TGTGCCAGCAGCTCACACATGCCTTCTAGCGGGATGGGCAATGAGCAGTTCTTC,CASSSHMPSSGMGNEQFF
TRBD2,TRBJ2-7,TRBV7-8,once,TGTGCCAGCAGCTTAGAAGCGGGAGTCTACGAGCAGTACTTC,CASSLEAGVYEQYF
NA,TRBJ1-1,TRBV19,NA,TGTGCCAGTAGTACATGGGAATCAGACAGGTTAAACACTGAAGCTTTCTTT,CASSTWESDRLNTEAFF
TRBD1,TRBJ1-5,TRBV7-9,NA,TGTGCCAGCAGCTTAGGGGGACAGGTCAATCAGCCCCAGCATTTT,CASSLGGQVNQPQHF
TRBD2,TRBJ2-7,TRBV5-6,NA,TGTGCCAGCAGCTTGGGTGCGGGGGGGTCCTCCTACGAGCAGTACTTC,CASSLGAGGSSYEQYF
NA,TRBJ1-2,TRBV28,NA,TGTGCCAGCAGTTCCCGGGACACAGGCCTATATGGCTACACCTTC,CASSSRDTGLYGYTF
TRBD1,TRBJ2-5,TRBV19,NA,TGTGCCAGTAGCTCGGGACAGATAGAGACCCAGTACTTC,CASSSGQIETQYF
TRBD1,TRBJ1-1,TRBV6-6,NA,TGTGCCAGCAGTTACCAGTTGGACAGGCGGAACACTGAAGCTTTCTTT,CASSYQLDRRNTEAFF
TRBD2,TRBJ2-3,TRBV7-2,few,TGTGCCAGCAGCTCAGGACTAGCGGGAGTGCGGAAAGATACGCAGTATTTT,CASSSGLAGVRKDTQYF
NA,TRBJ1-1,TRBV5-4,few,TGTGCCAGCAGCTTGGGGACAATGAACACTGAAGCTTTCTTT,CASSLGTMNTEAFF
NA,TRBJ2-3,TRBV7-2,NA,TGTGCCAGCAGCTTTAGCGGAGGGGGCACAGATACGCAGTATTTT,CASSFSGGGTDTQYF
TRBD2,TRBJ2-1,TRBV19,NA,TGTGCCAGTTCCTATGGACTAGCGGGAGCCGATGAGCAGTTCTTC,CASSYGLAGADEQFF
TRBD1,TRBJ1-1,TRBV27,NA,TGTGCCAGCAGCCTCGGGACAGGGGGGAGCACTGAAGCTTTCTTT,CASSLGTGGSTEAFF
NA,TRBJ2-3,TRBV18,NA,TGTGCCAGCTCACCGAGTTCAGATACGCAGTATTTT,CASSPSSDTQYF